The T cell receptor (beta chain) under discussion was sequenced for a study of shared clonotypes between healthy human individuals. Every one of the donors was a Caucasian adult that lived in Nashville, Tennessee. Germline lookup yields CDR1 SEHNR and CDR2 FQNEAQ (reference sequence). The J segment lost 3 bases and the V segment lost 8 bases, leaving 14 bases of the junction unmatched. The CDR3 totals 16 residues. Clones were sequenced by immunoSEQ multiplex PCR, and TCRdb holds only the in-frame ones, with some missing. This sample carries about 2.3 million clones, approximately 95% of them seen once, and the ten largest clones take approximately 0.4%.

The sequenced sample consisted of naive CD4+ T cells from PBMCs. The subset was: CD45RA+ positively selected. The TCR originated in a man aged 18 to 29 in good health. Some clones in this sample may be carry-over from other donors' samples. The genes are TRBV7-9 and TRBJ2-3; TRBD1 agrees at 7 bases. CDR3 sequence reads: CASLRARGSETDTQYF. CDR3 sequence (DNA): TGTGCCAGCCTCCGAGCCAGGGGGTCCGAGACAGATACGCAGTATTTT.